The 20 T cell receptor beta chains below all came from one sample that was sequenced in a study of Graves' ophthalmopathy and Graves' hyperthyroidism. Amplification targeted the TCR beta CDR3 regions, with RNA transcripts as the source material. An initial RT-PCR round employing HTBI primers preceded a second-round multiplex PCR. Via MiXCR, TCRdb re-called the multiplex PCR reads, giving one row per CDR3 protein. The sample includes about 1.1 million distinct CDR3 sequences, around a third seen only once; the top ten take roughly 11%. Specimen: peripheral blood or thyroid tissue (not recorded which). Every receptor here comes from an adult man with Graves' hyperthyroidism.

This clonotype was found once. The chain uses TRBV29-1 and TRBJ2-2; tentatively, D is TRBD2 (6 bases). CDR3 length: 15 residues. V gave up 8 bases and J gave up 5 bases, with 21 bases separating them. Germline CDR1 reads SQVTM; CDR2 reads ANQGSEA. The CDR3 here is CSLTGGAGRTGELFF. The CDR3 DNA follows: TGCAGCCTAACAGGAGGGGCAGGGAGAACCGGGGAGCTGTTTTTT.

This chain uses TRBV2 with TRBJ1-2, with 10 bases fitting TRBD1. Trimming took 6 bases from V and 6 from J; bases not matched to a gene: 7. There are 14 residues in the CDR3. Germline V gives CDR1 SNHLY, CDR2 FYNNEI. DNA of the CDR3: TGTGCCAGCAGGGTCGGACAGGGGGAGGATGGCTACACCTTC. Translation: CASRVGQGEDGYTF.

This sequence joins TRBV29-1 and TRBJ1-5, with D unclear. Trimming left V 4 bases short and J 3 bases short, with 7 bases between. Germline values: CDR1 SQVTM, CDR2 ANQGSEA. The CDR3 runs 12 residues. The CDR3 nucleotides read TGCAGCGTTGGGGCAGACAATCAGCCCCAGCATTTT. It codes for CSVGADNQPQHF.

The CDR3 loop reads CASSSRTGADTQYF. Here the CDR3 DNA reads TGTGCCAGCAGCTCAAGGACAGGGGCAGATACGCAGTACTTC. V usage is TRBV7-9 and J usage is TRBJ2-5; TRBD1 aligns across 9 bases. Per the germline V gene, CDR1 is SEHNR and CDR2 is FQNEAQ (reference sequence). With 4 bases clipped from V and 11 bases from J, the junction kept 11 bases outside the gene matches. This CDR3 comprises 14 residues.

The J gene is TRBJ1-5, the V gene TRBV2; 9 nucleotides match TRBD1. J lost 4 bases, V lost 6 bases, and 4 bases had no gene match. There are 14 residues in the CDR3. Germline CDR1 reads SNHLY; CDR2 reads FYNNEI. This CDR3 is CASSRQGENQPQHF. In DNA form, the CDR3 reads TGTGCCAGCAGCAGACAGGGGGAGAATCAGCCCCAGCATTTT.

The V gene is TRBV11-2, the J gene TRBJ2-5; D unclear. CDR3 length: 16 residues. V was clipped by 7 bases and J by 5 bases, with 23 bases between them. Germline V gives CDR1 SGHAT, CDR2 FQNNGV. The CDR3 DNA is TGTGCCAGCAACCAAGGCCTGGTGGGCTCATGGGAGACCCAGTACTTC. Amino acid sequence: CASNQGLVGSWETQYF.

This clonotype turned up a few times. This chain connects TRBV20-1 to TRBJ2-5, with a weak D call TRBD1 (6 bases). The V and J ends lost 5 bases and 2 bases respectively, with 12 bases between them. Germline values: CDR1 DFQATT, CDR2 SNEGSKA (reference sequence). This CDR3 has 13 residues. The CDR3 DNA sequence: TGCAGTGCTTTTCCACAGGGTCAAGAGACCCAGTACTTC. The encoded protein is CSAFPQGQETQYF.

As regards this clonotype: This may be a read error: a much more frequent sequence differs by one nucleotide. Since no conserved phenylalanine or tryptophan closes the CDR3, a read error is the likely cause. CDR3 coding DNA: TGCAGTCCCCGACAGGTCTACGAGCAGTACCTC. It codes for CSPRQVYEQYL. The chain carries TRBV20-1 and TRBJ2-7; maybe TRBD1 (6 bases). Germline CDR1 DFQATT, CDR2 SNEGSKA (reference sequence). The CDR3 sequence is 11 residues long. The V end lost 8 bases, the J end lost 3 bases, and 11 bases lay between the germline ends.

The chain employs TRBV10-3 and TRBJ1-5; D remains ambiguous. The CDR3 totals 14 residues. Per the germline V gene, CDR1 is ENHRY and CDR2 is SYGVKD. The CDR3 sequence: CARVAEGGNQPQHF. The CDR3 nucleotides are TGTGCTAGAGTGGCCGAGGGTGGCAATCAGCCCCAGCATTTT.

This clonotype was counted many times. The rearrangement joins TRBV7-8 to TRBJ2-7, with a possible D match to TRBD1 (5 bases). V was cut by 3 bases and J by 7 bases, with 19 bases left in between. The CDR3 totals 15 residues. In germline, CDR1 is SGHVS, CDR2 FQNEAQ. Here the CDR3 DNA reads TGTGCCAGCAGCTTTGGGGCCCTATCGTCGGAAGAGCAGTACTTC. It encodes CASSFGALSSEEQYF.

This chain connects TRBV7-6 to TRBJ1-1; TRBD1 aligns across 10 bases. With 5 bases clipped from V and 3 bases from J, the junction kept 6 bases outside the gene matches. Germline V gene data show CDR1 as SGHVS and CDR2 as FNYEAQ. The CDR3 is 15 residues long. CDR3 residues: CASSQAGTGDTEAFF. The CDR3 DNA reads as TGTGCCAGCAGCCAAGCCGGGACAGGGGACACTGAAGCTTTCTTT. The complete variable domain, with remaining parts taken from reference TRBV7-6 and TRBJ1-1, reads GAGVSQSPRYKVTKRGQDVALRCDPISGHVSLYWYRQALGQGPEFLTYFNYEAQQDKSGLPNDRFSAERPEGSISTLTIQRTEQRDSAMYRCASSQAGTGDTEAFFGQGTRLTVV.

The CDR3 protein is CSARDAAQGGLGQPQHF. In DNA form, the CDR3 reads TGCAGTGCTAGAGATGCAGCTCAGGGGGGGCTAGGACAGCCCCAGCATTTT. J is TRBJ1-5 and V is TRBV20-1; 7 nucleotides agree with TRBD1. The CDR3 is 17 amino acids. After removal of 0 bases from V and 7 bases from J, the junction contained 15 bases not matched to a gene. Germline V lookup: CDR1 DFQATT, CDR2 SNEGSKA (reference sequence).

The chain combines TRBV27 with TRBJ1-5; D possibly corresponds to TRBD1 (6 bases). CDR1 is MNHEY and CDR2 is SMNVEV in the germline V gene (reference sequence). There are 14 residues in the CDR3. Trimming took 8 bases from V and 0 from J, leaving 11 bases between them. For the CDR3, the DNA is TGTGCCAGCGCCCACAGGGCTAGCAATCAGCCCCAGCATTTT. Its protein is CASAHRASNQPQHF.

This clonotype was detected a few times. The rearrangement joins TRBV20-1 to TRBJ2-7, with TRBD1 identical over 9 bases. The CDR3 has 14 residues. Germline V gene lookup returns CDR1 DFQATT and CDR2 SNEGSKA (reference sequence). V was clipped by 0 bases and J by 3 bases; unmatched bases: 3. The CDR3 protein is CSARDQDRGYEQYF. The DNA of the CDR3 is TGCAGTGCTAGAGATCAGGACAGGGGCTACGAGCAGTACTTC.

This chain uses TRBV2 with TRBJ2-2, with D perhaps TRBD2 (5 bases). The CDR3 covers 12 residues. The germline V gene has CDR1 SNHLY and CDR2 FYNNEI. V lost 8 bases, J lost 6 bases, and 10 bases lay in between. CDR3 in amino acids: CASYSGSGELFF. Here the CDR3 DNA reads TGTGCCAGCTATTCGGGGTCCGGGGAGCTGTTTTTT.

Of note for this clonotype: At one of its ends the junction is not consistent with the germline gene, which may arise from a read error. The V call is TRBV10-2, the J call TRBJ1-4; TRBD1 might be the D (6 bases). Germline lookup yields CDR1 WSHSY and CDR2 SAAADI. The CDR3 covers 15 residues. The DNA for the CDR3 is TGTGCCAGCAATCGGGGGGCAGGAAGCGATGAAAAACTGTTTTTT. It encodes CASNRGAGSDEKLFF.

This clonotype has just a few counts. This rearrangement joins TRBV10-3 to TRBJ2-5, with 10 nucleotides matching TRBD1. CDR1 and CDR2 (germline): ENHRY, SYGVKD. The CDR3 contains 13 residues. The J segment lost 7 bases and the V segment lost 5 bases, leaving 4 bases of the junction unmatched. The CDR3 DNA sequence: TGTGCCATCAGTCAGGGACAGGGGCGGACCCAGTACTTC. Protein sequence: CAISQGQGRTQYF.

This clonotype was counted only a few times. V is TRBV18 and J is TRBJ1-5; D gene uncertain. V was trimmed by 3 bases and J by 6 bases, leaving 6 bases between them. Germline V gene sequence: CDR1 KGHSH, CDR2 LQKENI. This CDR3 is built from 12 residues. The CDR3 spells CASSPSSQPQHF. DNA for the CDR3: TGTGCCAGCTCACCCTCGAGTCAGCCCCAGCATTTT.

The rearrangement links TRBV15 to TRBJ1-6; 7 bases agree with TRBD1. V trimming: 5 bases; J trimming: 9 bases; junction bases outside the gene matches: 10. The CDR3 is 15 amino acids. Per the germline V gene, CDR1 is LNHNV and CDR2 is YYDKDF (reference sequence). For the CDR3, the DNA is TGTGCCACCAGCCCACAGGGGAGCATCAGTTCACCCCTCCACTTT. It encodes CATSPQGSISSPLHF.

This clonotype came up many times. This sequence joins TRBV5-1 and TRBJ2-7, with 8 bases aligning to TRBD1. From germline, CDR1 is SGHRS and CDR2 YFSETQ. V shed 4 bases and J 6 bases; nucleotides not matched to a gene: 9. This CDR3 spans 14 amino acids. CDR3 DNA: TGCGCCAGCAGCGCGGGGACCGACAGGGGCGAGCAGTACTTC. Protein: CASSAGTDRGEQYF. Drawing the rest from reference TRBV5-1 and TRBJ2-7, the complete variable domain is KAGVTQTPRYLIKTRGQQVTLSCSPISGHRSVSWYQQTPGQGLQFLFEYFSETQRNKGNFPGRFSGRQFSNSRSEMNVSTLELGDSALYLCASSAGTDRGEQYFGPGTRLTVT.